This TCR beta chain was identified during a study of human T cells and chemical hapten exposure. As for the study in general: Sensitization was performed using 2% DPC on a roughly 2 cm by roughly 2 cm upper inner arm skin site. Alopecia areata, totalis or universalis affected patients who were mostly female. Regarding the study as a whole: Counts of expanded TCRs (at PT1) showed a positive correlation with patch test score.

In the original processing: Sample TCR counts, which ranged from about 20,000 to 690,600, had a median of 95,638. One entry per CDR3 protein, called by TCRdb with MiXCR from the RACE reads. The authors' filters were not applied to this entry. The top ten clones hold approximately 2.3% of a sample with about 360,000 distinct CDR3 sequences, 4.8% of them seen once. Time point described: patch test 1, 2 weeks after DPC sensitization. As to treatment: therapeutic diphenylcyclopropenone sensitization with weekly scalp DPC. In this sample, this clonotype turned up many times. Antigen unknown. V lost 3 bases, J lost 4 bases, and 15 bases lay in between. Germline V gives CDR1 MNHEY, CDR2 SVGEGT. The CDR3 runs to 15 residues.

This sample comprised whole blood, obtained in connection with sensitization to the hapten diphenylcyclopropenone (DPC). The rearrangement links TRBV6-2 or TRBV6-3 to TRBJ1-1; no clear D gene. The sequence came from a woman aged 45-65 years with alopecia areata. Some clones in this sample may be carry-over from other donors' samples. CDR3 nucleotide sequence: TGTGCCAGCAGTTATCACCCAAGCATAAGCACTGAAGCTTTCTTT. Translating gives CASSYHPSISTEAFF.